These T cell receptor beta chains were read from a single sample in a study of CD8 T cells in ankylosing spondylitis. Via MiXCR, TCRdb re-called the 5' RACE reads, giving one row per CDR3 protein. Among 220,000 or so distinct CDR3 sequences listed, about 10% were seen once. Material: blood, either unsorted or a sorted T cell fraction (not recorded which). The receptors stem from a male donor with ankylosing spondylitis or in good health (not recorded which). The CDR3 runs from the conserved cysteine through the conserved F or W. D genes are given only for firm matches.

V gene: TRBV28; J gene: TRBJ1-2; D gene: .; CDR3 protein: CASTSDPERGYTF
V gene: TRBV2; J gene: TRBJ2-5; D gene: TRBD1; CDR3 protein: CASTTQGAGETQYF
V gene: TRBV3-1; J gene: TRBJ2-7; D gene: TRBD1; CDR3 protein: CASTGDSYEQYF
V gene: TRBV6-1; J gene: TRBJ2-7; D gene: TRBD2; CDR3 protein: CASSPTSGSYEQYF
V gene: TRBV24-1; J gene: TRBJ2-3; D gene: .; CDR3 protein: CATSHLGQGSTDTQYF
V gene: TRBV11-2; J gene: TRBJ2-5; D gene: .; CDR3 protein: CASSPQQQETQYF
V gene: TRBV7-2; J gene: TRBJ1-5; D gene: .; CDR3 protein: CASSPGLGNQPQHF
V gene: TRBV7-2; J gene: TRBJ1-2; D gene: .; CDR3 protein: CASRPSGGSTWGYTF
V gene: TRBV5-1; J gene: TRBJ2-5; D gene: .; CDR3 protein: CASSLANPETQYF
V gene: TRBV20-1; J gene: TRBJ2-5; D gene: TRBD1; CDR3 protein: CSAKRQGIQETQYF
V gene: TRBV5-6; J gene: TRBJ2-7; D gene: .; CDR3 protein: CASSFDSRDEQYF
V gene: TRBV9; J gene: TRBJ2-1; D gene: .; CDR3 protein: CASSVDQYNEQFF
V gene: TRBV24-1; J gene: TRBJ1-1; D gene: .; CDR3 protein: CATRGSLNTEAFF
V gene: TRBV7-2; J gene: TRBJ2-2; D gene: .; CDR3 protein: CASSWDGATGELFF
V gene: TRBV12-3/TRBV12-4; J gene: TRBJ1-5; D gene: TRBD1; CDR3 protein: CASRRLGQGDQPQHF
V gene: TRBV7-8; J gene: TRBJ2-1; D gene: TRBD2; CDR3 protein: CASSQGLAGFNNEQFF
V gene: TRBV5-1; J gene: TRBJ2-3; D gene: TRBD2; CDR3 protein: CASSVRLAGVLSTDTQYF
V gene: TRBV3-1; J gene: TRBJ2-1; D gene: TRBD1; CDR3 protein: CASSYRDRGPSMGNEQFF
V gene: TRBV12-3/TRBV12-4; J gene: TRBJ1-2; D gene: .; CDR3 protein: CASSSSGTYGYTF
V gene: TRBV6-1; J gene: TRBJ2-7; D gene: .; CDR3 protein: CASSPDTGPSSYEQYF
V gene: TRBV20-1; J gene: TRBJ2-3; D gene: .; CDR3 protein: CSAGGTDTQYF
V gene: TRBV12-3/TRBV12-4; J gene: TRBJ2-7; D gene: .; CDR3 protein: CASSLAGGALSYEQYF
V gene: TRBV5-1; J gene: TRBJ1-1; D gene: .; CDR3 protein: CASSLAGKDTEAFF
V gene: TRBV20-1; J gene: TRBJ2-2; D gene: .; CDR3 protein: CSASPGATGELFF
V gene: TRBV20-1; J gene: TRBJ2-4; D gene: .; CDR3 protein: CSAPGGGQNIQYF
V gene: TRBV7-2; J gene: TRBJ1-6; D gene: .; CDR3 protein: CASSLSTGSDSPLHF
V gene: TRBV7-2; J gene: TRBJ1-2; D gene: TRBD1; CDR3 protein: CASNQQGNYGYTF
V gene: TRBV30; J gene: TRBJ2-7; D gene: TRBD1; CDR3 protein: CAWTPGGQAPSYF
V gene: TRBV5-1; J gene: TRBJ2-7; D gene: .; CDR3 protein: CASSLGGSGEQYF
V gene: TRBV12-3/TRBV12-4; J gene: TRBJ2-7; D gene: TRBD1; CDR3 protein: CASSPPRGTGLYEQYF
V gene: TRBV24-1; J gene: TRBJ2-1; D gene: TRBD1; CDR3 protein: CATSDFDNRGAQFF
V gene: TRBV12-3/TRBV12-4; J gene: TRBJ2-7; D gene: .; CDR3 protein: CASSRAWEQYF
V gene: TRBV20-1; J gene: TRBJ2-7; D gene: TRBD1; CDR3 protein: CSAPLRTGVPYEQYF
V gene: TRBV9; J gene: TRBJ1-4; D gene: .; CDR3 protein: CASSVEGAPRGEKLFF
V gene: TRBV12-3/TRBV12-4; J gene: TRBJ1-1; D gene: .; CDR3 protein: CASSFPPDRKNTEAFF
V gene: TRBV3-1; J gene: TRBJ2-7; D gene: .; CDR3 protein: CASSQEPRTVQYF
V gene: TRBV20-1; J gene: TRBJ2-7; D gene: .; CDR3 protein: CSARRQGLYEQYF
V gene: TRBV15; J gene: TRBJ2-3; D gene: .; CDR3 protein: CATTSGGIGDTQYF
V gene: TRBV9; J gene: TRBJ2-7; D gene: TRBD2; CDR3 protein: CASSVGRGDNYEQYF
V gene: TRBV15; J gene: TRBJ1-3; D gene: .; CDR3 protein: CATSPWEGSGNTIYF
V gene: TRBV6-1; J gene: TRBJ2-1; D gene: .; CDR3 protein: CASTELTRGDPYNEQFF
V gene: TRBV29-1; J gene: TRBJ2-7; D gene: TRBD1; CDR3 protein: CSVSETGAYEQYF
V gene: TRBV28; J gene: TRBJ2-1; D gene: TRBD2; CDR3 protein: CASSFALAGAGEQFF
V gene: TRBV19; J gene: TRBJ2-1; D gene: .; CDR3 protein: CASSMGSGVNEQFF
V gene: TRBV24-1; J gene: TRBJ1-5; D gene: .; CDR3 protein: CATSGGRTGEQPQHF
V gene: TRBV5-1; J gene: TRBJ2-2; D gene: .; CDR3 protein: CASSRGEAGELFF
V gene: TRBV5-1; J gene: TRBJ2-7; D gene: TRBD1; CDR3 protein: CASSLGQGYNEQYF
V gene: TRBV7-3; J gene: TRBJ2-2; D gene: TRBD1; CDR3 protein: CASRIGTGNTGELFF
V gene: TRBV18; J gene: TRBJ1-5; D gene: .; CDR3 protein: CASSRIPGPLEPQHF
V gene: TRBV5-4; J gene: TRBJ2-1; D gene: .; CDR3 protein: CASSINWGQIVNEQFF
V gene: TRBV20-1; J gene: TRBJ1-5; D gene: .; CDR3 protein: CSAPTPIGGNQPQHF
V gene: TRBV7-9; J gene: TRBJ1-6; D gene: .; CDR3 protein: CASSLGESPLHF
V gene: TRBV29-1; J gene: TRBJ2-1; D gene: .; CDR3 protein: CSVPDYQQFF
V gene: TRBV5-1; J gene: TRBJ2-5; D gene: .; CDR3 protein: CASSLMGSETQYF
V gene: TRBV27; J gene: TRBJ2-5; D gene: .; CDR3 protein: CASGLGTQETQYF
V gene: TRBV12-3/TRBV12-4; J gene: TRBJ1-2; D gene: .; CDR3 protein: CASSLNAGDGYTF
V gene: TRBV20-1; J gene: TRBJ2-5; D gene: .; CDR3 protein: CSARLTQGKETQYF
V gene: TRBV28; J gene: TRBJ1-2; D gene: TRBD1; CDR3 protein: CASSPPRAGTGQNGYTF